The 29 T cell receptor beta chains below were found in one sample sequenced in a study of technical replicates of blood from a few donors. Repertoires were generated with immunoSEQ multiplex PCR, while TCRdb's copy carries only in-frame clones and drops some. The sample contains fewer than 75,000 clones, 70% to 90% of which appear only once. Sequences were obtained from PBMCs. Receptors originate from a human donor in good health. Some clones in this sample may be carry-over from other donors' samples.

The CDR3, as DNA: TGTGCCAGCAGCCCCAGAAGCGGGGGGCAGGAAGATACGCAGTATTTT. This translates into CASSPRSGGQEDTQYF. The chain recombines TRBV13 with TRBJ2-3; 9 nucleotides align to TRBD2. V trimming: 5 bases; J trimming: 5 bases; junction bases outside the gene matches: 11. The CDR3 has 16 amino acids. Germline V gene data show CDR1 as PRHDT and CDR2 as FYEKMQ (reference sequence).

The V gene is TRBV7-9, the J gene TRBJ2-5; D is undetermined. Germline CDR1 SEHNR, CDR2 FQNEAQ (reference sequence). CDR3 length: 11 amino acids. V was shortened by 5 bases and J by 3 bases, with 4 bases between the two germline ends. The CDR3 is CASSEEETQYF. In nucleotides, the CDR3 is TGTGCCAGCAGCGAGGAAGAGACCCAGTACTTC. Full variable domain (missing parts from reference TRBV7-9 and TRBJ2-5): DTGVSQNPRHKITKRGQNVTFRCDPISEHNRLYWYRQTLGQGPEFLTYFQNEAQLEKSRLLSDRFSAERPKGSFSTLEIQRTEQGDSAMYLCASSEEETQYFGPGTRLLVL.

The chain joins TRBV7-8 to TRBJ1-3, with D uncertain. CDR3 length: 13 residues. CDR1 is SGHVS, CDR2 FQNEAQ, per germline. The CDR3 protein is CDPSGSSGNTIYF. The CDR3 nucleotides are TGTGATCCGTCGGGGTCCTCTGGAAACACCATATATTTT.

The chain joins TRBV7-8 to TRBJ1-2; 8 bases match TRBD1. Trimming at V came to 7 bases and at J to 7 bases, leaving 8 bases not matched to a gene. The CDR3 covers 13 residues. The germline V gene encodes CDR1 SGHVS and CDR2 FQNEAQ. The CDR3 nucleotides read TGTGCCAGCACCGCCGACAGGGGCTCTGGCTACACCTTC. Protein sequence: CASTADRGSGYTF.

The chain joins TRBV7-3 to TRBJ2-1, with D perhaps matching TRBD2 (5 bases). The germline V gene encodes CDR1 SGHTA and CDR2 FQGTGA. Deletions cut 2 bases from V and 5 bases from J, with 16 bases between. This CDR3 region has 16 residues. The CDR3: CASSLGASRYDNEQFF. DNA for the CDR3: TGTGCCAGCAGCTTAGGAGCTAGCCGCTACGACAATGAGCAGTTCTTC.

J is TRBJ2-7 and V is TRBV5-8, with 7 bases matching TRBD1. Germline CDR1 and CDR2: SGHTS and YDEGEE. V gave up 7 bases and J gave up 4 bases; unmatched junction bases: 8. The CDR3 is 13 amino acids. CDR3 in DNA: TGTGCCAGCTGGCGAGGGGGCGGTTACGAGCAGTACTTC. This gives the protein CASWRGGGYEQYF.

J is TRBJ1-2 and V is TRBV4-1; no reliable D call. CDR3 size: 16 residues. The V gene's germline CDR1 is MGHRA and CDR2 YSYEKL. V lost 0 bases and J 4 bases, leaving 15 bases between the germline ends. CDR3 sequence: CASSQDIAAPGYGYTF. As DNA, the CDR3 is TGCGCCAGCAGCCAAGATATAGCGGCACCAGGCTATGGCTACACCTTC.

This clone is a singleton in its sample. The chain employs TRBV5-1 and TRBJ2-7; D possibly corresponds to TRBD2 (5 bases). This CDR3 contains 15 residues. V shed 3 bases and J shed 2 bases, with 15 bases lying between them. CDR1 and CDR2 from the germline V gene are SGHRS and YFSETQ. The CDR3 loop is CASSSVGSATYEQYF. The DNA for the CDR3 is TGCGCCAGCAGCTCGGTAGGGAGTGCAACCTACGAGCAGTACTTC.

The chain carries TRBV18 and TRBJ1-5, with D perhaps TRBD1 (5 bases). Between the trimmed V and J ends, which lost 2 bases and 0 bases, there was a span of 11 bases. The CDR3 sequence is 16 residues long. Germline-derived CDR1 and CDR2 are KGHSH and LQKENI. This chain's CDR3 is CASSPDSDYSNQPQHF. The DNA of the CDR3 is TGTGCCAGCTCACCAGACAGCGATTATAGCAATCAGCCCCAGCATTTT.

This rearrangement joins TRBV29-1 to TRBJ2-7; the match to TRBD1 covers 11 bases. J was trimmed by 4 bases and V by 2 bases; bases with no gene match: 4. The CDR3 spans 14 residues. Germline assignment: CDR1 SQVTM and CDR2 ANQGSEA. CDR3 nucleotides: TGCAGCGTTGAACCCGGGACAGGGGGTTACGAGCAGTACTTC. Translation: CSVEPGTGGYEQYF.

V usage is TRBV4-3 and J usage is TRBJ1-6; D is possibly TRBD1 (6 bases). V dropped 4 bases and J dropped 8 bases, with 15 bases sitting between them. CDR1 LGHNA and CDR2 YSLEER come from the germline V gene. This CDR3 contains 15 residues. Here the CDR3 DNA reads TGCGCCAGCAGCCGGAACCAGGGGATCTATTCACCCCTCCACTTT. Translated: CASSRNQGIYSPLHF.

The rearrangement joins TRBV12-5 to TRBJ2-7; 8 bases are shared with TRBD1. CDR3 length equals 14 residues. Germline CDR1 LGHNT, CDR2 FRNRAP. After removal of 1 base from V and 1 base from J, the junction contained 0 bases not matched to a gene. CDR3 amino acids: CASGLGTGSYEQYF. Written as DNA, the CDR3 is TGTGCTAGTGGTTTGGGGACAGGGTCCTACGAGCAGTACTTC.

This clone came up once. This chain uses TRBV5-6 with TRBJ2-1; D possibly corresponds to TRBD2 (6 bases). The germline V gene encodes CDR1 SGHDT and CDR2 YYEEEE. Trimming stripped 0 bases from V and 8 bases from J, with 9 bases between. CDR3 length: 13 residues. In DNA form, the CDR3 reads TGTGCCAGCAGCTTGGCACTAGCAGATGAGCAGTTCTTC. It is translated as CASSLALADEQFF.

The chain combines TRBV7-3 with TRBJ2-5; 12 positions match TRBD2. Losses at the gene ends were 4 bases for V and 5 bases for J; bases not matched to a gene: 8. The CDR3 is 16 amino acids. Germline CDR1 reads SGHTA; CDR2 reads FQGTGA. CDR3 nucleotides: TGTGCCAGCAGCTCGCCACTAGCGGGAGGACGGGAGACCCAGTACTTC. Translation gives CASSSPLAGGRETQYF.

This clone was detected a few times. The V call is TRBV4-2, the J call TRBJ1-1; D possibly corresponds to TRBD1 (5 bases). Germline lookup yields CDR1 LGHNA and CDR2 YNFKEQ. This CDR3 is 14 amino acids long. The ends were cut back, 5 bases at V and 4 bases at J, with 14 bases in the middle. This chain's CDR3 is CASSRAQGITEAFF. CDR3 nucleotide sequence: TGTGCCAGCAGCAGGGCGCAGGGCATCACTGAAGCTTTCTTT.

This rearrangement joins TRBV5-5 to TRBJ1-2; 12 nucleotides agree with TRBD1. CDR1 SGHKS and CDR2 YYEKEE come from the germline V gene (reference sequence). V was clipped by 4 bases and J by 7 bases; unmatched bases: 5. This CDR3 is 14 amino acids long. CDR3 sequence (DNA): TGTGCCAGCAGCAAGGGACAGGGGGCTTCTGGCTACACCTTC. It specifies CASSKGQGASGYTF.

The J gene is TRBJ2-1, the V gene TRBV7-2; 7 bases line up with TRBD2. From germline, CDR1 is SGHTA and CDR2 FQGNSA. This CDR3 contains 16 residues. V was pared by 4 bases and J by 7 bases, with 13 bases of the junction left unmatched. DNA of the CDR3: TGTGCCAGCAGCTCCTCCGGGCTAGCGGTTAGGAATGAGCAGTTCTTC. Translated: CASSSSGLAVRNEQFF.

V is TRBV5-1 and J is TRBJ2-5; maybe TRBD2 (6 bases). V lost 5 bases and J 5 bases, leaving 16 bases between the germline ends. Germline-derived CDR1 and CDR2 are SGHRS and YFSETQ. The CDR3 consists of 14 residues. The CDR3 DNA reads TGCGCCAGCAGTCAACCGGGGGTCGGGGAGACCCAGTACTTC. It specifies CASSQPGVGETQYF. The whole variable domain, filled in from reference TRBV5-1 and TRBJ2-5, reads KAGVTQTPRYLIKTRGQQVTLSCSPISGHRSVSWYQQTPGQGLQFLFEYFSETQRNKGNFPGRFSGRQFSNSRSEMNVSTLELGDSALYLCASSQPGVGETQYFGPGTRLLVL.

This rearrangement joins TRBV4-3 to TRBJ2-2; TRBD2 might be the D (5 bases). CDR1 and CDR2 from the germline V gene are LGHNA and YSLEER. The CDR3 loop spans 15 amino acids. The V end lost 3 bases, the J end lost 4 bases, and 12 bases lay between the germline ends. CDR3 region: CASSHERPGTGELFF. For the CDR3, the DNA is TGCGCCAGCAGCCACGAGCGGCCGGGCACCGGGGAGCTGTTTTTT.

The gene calls are TRBV5-8 and TRBJ1-5; D unresolved. The V end was cut by 2 bases, the J end by 0 bases, with 3 bases between. The CDR3 loop spans 13 amino acids. Germline V lookup: CDR1 SGHTS, CDR2 YDEGEE. Here the CDR3 reads CASSFYSNQPQHF. Here the CDR3 DNA reads TGTGCCAGCAGCTTTTATAGCAATCAGCCCCAGCATTTT.

The chain uses TRBV27 and TRBJ2-7, with D maybe TRBD2 (6 bases). The CDR3 sequence is 12 residues long. V dropped 3 bases and J dropped 6 bases, with 9 bases sitting between them. Per germline, CDR1 MNHEY and CDR2 SMNVEV (reference sequence). The CDR3 sequence: CASSFLGGEQYF. The CDR3, as DNA: TGTGCCAGCAGTTTTTTGGGGGGCGAGCAGTACTTC.

The chain is built from TRBV6-1 and TRBJ1-2; D ambiguous. Germline assignment: CDR1 MNHNS and CDR2 SASEGT. V was shortened by 3 bases and J by 5 bases, with 16 bases between the two germline ends. The CDR3 length is 15 residues. CDR3 loop: CASSDGTYGYYGYTF. The CDR3 DNA reads TGTGCCAGCAGTGACGGCACTTACGGGTATTATGGCTACACCTTC.

This chain joins TRBV30 and TRBJ2-7; a possible D gene is TRBD2 (6 bases). The V and J ends lost 5 bases and 6 bases respectively, with 17 bases between them. The CDR3 length is 13 residues. Germline CDR1 is GTSNPN and CDR2 is SVGIG (reference sequence). In nucleotides, the CDR3 is TGTGCCTGGGGCGCGGGGTGGGTTACCGAGCAGTACTTC. Its translation: CAWGAGWVTEQYF. The full variable domain, with the rest looked up from reference TRBV30 and TRBJ2-7, is SQTIHQWPATLVQPVGSPLSLECTVEGTSNPNLYWYRQAAGRGLQLLFYSVGIGQISSEVPQNLSASRPQDRQFILSSKKLLLSDSGFYLCAWGAGWVTEQYFGPGTRLTVT.

This chain joins TRBV11-3 and TRBJ2-2, with 9 positions matching TRBD2. The germline V gene encodes CDR1 SGHNT and CDR2 YENEEA. The V and J ends lost 0 bases and 0 bases, in that order; junction bases with no gene match: 11. This CDR3 contains 20 residues. CDR3 amino acids: CASSLDLWVPSGTNTGELFF. In DNA form, the CDR3 reads TGTGCCAGCAGCTTAGATCTCTGGGTTCCTAGCGGGACGAACACCGGGGAGCTGTTTTTT.

The rearrangement links TRBV6-1 to TRBJ1-2, with 7 bases matching TRBD1. Trimming took 6 bases from V and 2 from J; bases not matched to a gene: 3. CDR3 length: 13 residues. Germline V gene data show CDR1 as MNHNS and CDR2 as SASEGT. The CDR3 DNA reads TGTGCCAGCAGGCTGGGACAGAACTATGGCTACACCTTC. Translating gives CASRLGQNYGYTF.

The chain is built from TRBV7-9 and TRBJ2-7, with 11 bases that match TRBD1. This CDR3 contains 11 residues. The ends lost 11 bases at V and 6 bases at J; junction bases unmatched: 3. Germline CDR1 SEHNR, CDR2 FQNEAQ (reference sequence). The CDR3 protein is CAAGTGGEQYF. Written as DNA, the CDR3 is TGTGCCGCCGGGACAGGGGGCGAGCAGTACTTC.

This clone has a single count. Here the CDR3 DNA reads TGTGCCAGCAGCTTGGAACTAGCGGGAGGACACGAGCAGTACTTC. It translates to CASSLELAGGHEQYF. V and J are TRBV5-4 and TRBJ2-7; TRBD2 agrees at 12 bases. CDR1 and CDR2 (germline): SGHNT, YYREEE (reference sequence). This CDR3 is 15 amino acids long. Unmatched junction bases numbered 3, after V lost 0 bases and J lost 5 bases.

The rearrangement joins TRBV7-2 to TRBJ1-2; unclear D gene. The V gene lost 5 bases and the J gene lost 2 bases, with 18 bases spanning the gap. The CDR3 consists of 16 residues. Germline V lookup: CDR1 SGHTA, CDR2 FQGNSA. CDR3 residues: CASSRSWSLENYGYTF. The CDR3 nucleotides are TGTGCCAGCAGCCGATCATGGAGCCTCGAAAACTATGGCTACACCTTC.

The rearrangement links TRBV19 to TRBJ1-4, with D possibly being TRBD1 (5 bases). Trimming removed 5 bases from V and 1 base from J, with 14 bases in between. The CDR3 sequence is 16 residues long. Germline CDR1 LNHDA, CDR2 SQIVND (reference sequence). Here the CDR3 DNA reads TGTGCCAGTAGTGACCTCGGGGGGGAAACTAATGAAAAACTGTTTTTT. Its translation: CASSDLGGETNEKLFF.